The subject of this entry is one T cell receptor (beta chain). The PCR had 60 Vbeta and 13 Jbeta primers. Clones were sequenced by immunoSEQ multiplex PCR, and TCRdb holds only the in-frame ones, with some missing. Among approximately 150,000 clones listed, around 80% were seen once. The data belong to a study of cytomegalovirus exposure and HLA in healthy donors. With V trimmed by 1 base and J by 0 bases, 5 bases remained unmatched. The CDR3 covers 16 residues. Germline lookup yields CDR1 SGHAT and CDR2 FQNNGV. The chain recombines TRBV11-2 with TRBJ1-2; 7 bases are a match to TRBD1. The sequenced material came from PBMCs. This receptor was identified in a man between 35 and 55 years old in good health and CMV-seronegative. The chain's CDR3 is CASSLAGGTANYGYTF. As DNA, the CDR3 is TGTGCCAGCAGCTTAGCTGGAGGGACAGCTAACTATGGCTACACCTTC.